Following are 28 T cell receptor beta chains from one sample sequenced in a study of early T cells in non-severe SARS-CoV-2 infection (dated by TCRdb to the early 2020s). The library came from 5' RACE. TCRdb records NextSeq 500 as the sequencer. TCRdb's own reprocessing of the public reads used fastp at Q25 and MiXCR and kept productive beta chains. Each entry is one CDR3 protein sequence, shown with its most common DNA and genes. The sample table records more than 85,000 distinct CDR3 sequences; approximately 16% of these occur just once. Of the sample, about 5% is held by the ten largest clones. This specimen consisted of whole blood, obtained at baseline. The receptors stem from an adult who was a healthcare worker with PCR-confirmed SARS-CoV-2 infection or an uninfected control (not recorded which).

J is TRBJ2-7 and V is TRBV28; D perhaps matches TRBD1 (5 bases). The CDR3 contains 13 residues. The V and J ends lost 7 bases and 0 bases respectively, with 10 bases between them. The germline CDR1 and CDR2 sequences are MDHEN and SYDVKM. This CDR3 is CASNPGNSYEQYF. The CDR3 DNA follows: TGTGCCAGCAATCCAGGGAACTCCTACGAGCAGTACTTC.

The sample holds many counts of this clonotype. This sequence joins TRBV24-1 and TRBJ2-1; no reliable D call. The CDR3 has 11 amino acids. CDR1 and CDR2 (germline): KGHDR, SFDVKD. V was clipped by 5 bases and J by 4 bases, with 2 bases between them. This CDR3 reads CATSGYNEQFF. The CDR3 DNA is TGTGCCACCAGTGGGTACAATGAGCAGTTCTTC.

This sequence joins TRBV29-1 and TRBJ1-3; D not resolved. Germline V gives CDR1 SQVTM, CDR2 ANQGSEA. V was shortened by 7 bases and J by 4 bases, with 11 bases between the two germline ends. The CDR3 has 12 residues. DNA of the CDR3: TGCAGCGCTAGGACGGTCGGAAACACCATATATTTT. Its protein is CSARTVGNTIYF.

The chain carries TRBV24-1 and TRBJ1-1, with D uncertain. V was shortened by 2 bases and J by 7 bases, with 10 bases between the two germline ends. CDR3 length: 13 amino acids. The germline CDR1 and CDR2 sequences are KGHDR and SFDVKD. The CDR3 loop reads CATSDSARVEAFF. The CDR3 DNA follows: TGTGCCACCAGTGATTCCGCGAGAGTTGAAGCTTTCTTT.

Turning to this clonotype: This may come from a read error, since a much larger clone is one base off. The V call is TRBV12-3 or TRBV12-4, the J call TRBJ2-3, with TRBD1 matching over 9 bases. This CDR3 has 17 amino acids. The CDR3 sequence is CVSRPNPGQGRTDTQYF. In nucleotides, the CDR3 is TGTGTCAGCAGACCAAACCCCGGACAGGGGAGGACAGATACGCAGTATTTT.

There are many counts of this clonotype. V usage is TRBV5-1 and J usage is TRBJ2-7, with D possibly called TRBD1 or TRBD2 (6 bases each). Trimming left V 4 bases short and J 2 bases short, with 13 bases between. The CDR3 loop spans 14 amino acids. Germline V CDR1 and CDR2: SGHRS, YFSETQ. The CDR3 is CASSSSGDTYEQYF. CDR3 coding DNA: TGCGCCAGCAGCAGCTCGGGGGACACCTACGAGCAGTACTTC.

This clonotype is deemed medium-sized. V gene TRBV7-6 combines with J gene TRBJ2-2; D unclear. This CDR3 is 14 amino acids long. Germline lookup yields CDR1 SGHVS and CDR2 FNYEAQ. Trimming shortened V by 0 bases and J by 1 base, and 3 bases separated the two germline ends. CDR3 protein: CASSLAQNTGELFF. The CDR3 region has the DNA TGTGCCAGCAGCTTAGCCCAGAACACCGGGGAGCTGTTTTTT. Full variable domain (outside the CDR3, taken from reference TRBV7-6 and TRBJ2-2): GAGVSQSPRYKVTKRGQDVALRCDPISGHVSLYWYRQALGQGPEFLTYFNYEAQQDKSGLPNDRFSAERPEGSISTLTIQRTEQRDSAMYRCASSLAQNTGELFFGEGSRLTVL.

In nucleotides, the CDR3 is TGCAGCGGCGGCTACGGGTACAATGAGCAGTTCTTC. It encodes CSGGYGYNEQFF. This chain links TRBV20-1 with TRBJ2-1; no clear D. CDR1 DFQATT and CDR2 SNEGSKA come from the germline V gene (reference sequence). CDR3 length equals 12 residues.

The chain couples TRBV29-1 to TRBJ2-2, with D perhaps TRBD1 (6 bases). This CDR3 has 13 residues. CDR1 is SQVTM, CDR2 ANQGSEA, per germline. Between the trimmed V and J ends, which lost 4 bases and 2 bases, there was a span of 8 bases. The CDR3 spells CSVGTANTGELFF. CDR3 nucleotide sequence: TGCAGCGTTGGGACAGCTAACACCGGGGAGCTGTTTTTT.

The chain couples TRBV29-1 to TRBJ2-5; D unresolved. In germline, CDR1 is SQVTM, CDR2 ANQGSEA. CDR3 length: 9 residues. CDR3 sequence reads: CRVYGSQYF. The CDR3 DNA reads as TGCAGAGTATATGGATCCCAGTACTTC.

A few counts support this clonotype. The chain carries TRBV18 and TRBJ2-7, with a possible D match to TRBD2 (5 bases). The CDR3 extends over 13 amino acids. The V end was cut by 0 bases, the J end by 7 bases, with 10 bases between. Germline V lookup: CDR1 KGHSH, CDR2 LQKENI. CDR3 amino acids: CASSPPGRGEQYF. The DNA for the CDR3 is TGTGCCAGCTCACCACCAGGGCGAGGGGAGCAGTACTTC.

This clonotype was seen a few times. The genes are TRBV2 and TRBJ2-4; TRBD1 matches at 7 bases. Per germline, CDR1 SNHLY and CDR2 FYNNEI. The CDR3 runs 15 residues. J gave up 8 bases and V 7 bases, and 14 bases lay outside the gene matches. CDR3 bases: TGTGCCAGCATCGAAACAGGGGCACGAGGGGACATTCAGTACTTC. Its protein product is CASIETGARGDIQYF.

The genes are TRBV6-2 or TRBV6-3 and TRBJ2-7; D remains ambiguous. This CDR3 comprises 13 residues. V gave up 0 bases and J gave up 7 bases, with 10 bases separating them. In germline, CDR1 is MNHEY, CDR2 SVGEGT. As DNA, the CDR3 is TGTGCCAGCAGTTACTCGACTTTGGGAGAGCAGTACTTC. Translating it yields CASSYSTLGEQYF.

This clonotype was found a few times. The chain carries TRBV27 and TRBJ1-6; D is ambiguous. Germline loops: CDR1 MNHEY, CDR2 SMNVEV (reference sequence). This CDR3 has 16 residues. The V end was cut by 8 bases, the J end by 1 base, with 15 bases between. CDR3 protein: CASRRLLGSYNSPLHF. CDR3 DNA sequence: TGTGCCAGCCGTAGGCTCCTGGGGTCCTATAATTCACCCCTCCACTTT.

This clonotype has just a few counts. The J gene is TRBJ1-1, the V gene TRBV14; unclear D gene. Germline CDR1 is SGHDN and CDR2 is FVKESK. The CDR3 loop spans 14 amino acids. The V end was cut by 3 bases, the J end by 3 bases, with 11 bases between. This chain's CDR3 is CASSQTPGDTEAFF. The DNA for the CDR3 is TGTGCCAGCAGCCAGACCCCTGGGGACACTGAAGCTTTCTTT.

This chain links TRBV7-2 with TRBJ2-1, with 11 bases aligning to TRBD2. This CDR3 is built from 15 residues. Germline CDR1 SGHTA, CDR2 FQGNSA. The trim removed 2 bases at V and 7 bases at J, leaving 4 bases unmatched. In DNA, the CDR3 is TGTGCCAGCAGCTTATCCCTAGCGGGGGGAAATGAGCAGTTCTTC. Its protein product is CASSLSLAGGNEQFF.

Many counts were recorded for this clonotype. Here the CDR3 DNA reads TGTGCCATCAGTCCCAACCCAGGGACAGAAGCTTTCTTT. Translated, it gives CAISPNPGTEAFF. The chain uses TRBV10-3 and TRBJ1-1, with D possibly being TRBD1 (6 bases). This CDR3 has 13 amino acids. Germline CDR1 is ENHRY and CDR2 is SYGVKD. The germline V and J ends were trimmed by 5 bases and 8 bases, with 15 bases remaining between them.

This clonotype was detected many times. The V gene is TRBV19, the J gene TRBJ1-1; D gene ambiguous. CDR1 is LNHDA, CDR2 SQIVND, per germline (reference sequence). CDR3 size: 11 residues. Trimming removed 9 bases from V and 7 bases from J, with 12 bases in between. CDR3 region: CASDDGNEAFF. The CDR3 DNA reads as TGTGCCAGCGACGACGGAAATGAAGCTTTCTTT.

This clonotype was observed a few times. This chain links TRBV3-1 with TRBJ2-7; the D is unclear. Germline V gene sequence: CDR1 LGHDT, CDR2 YNNKEL (reference sequence). CDR3 size: 18 residues. The ends were cut back, 1 base at V and 4 bases at J, with 23 bases in the middle. The CDR3 loop is CASSQVRQSPMSGYEQYF. The DNA of the CDR3 is TGTGCCAGCAGCCAAGTTAGGCAGAGCCCTATGTCAGGTTACGAGCAGTACTTC.

The table lists this clonotype with a few counts. The gene calls are TRBV9 and TRBJ2-3, with TRBD2 as a possible D gene (6 bases). V was trimmed by 2 bases and J by 2 bases, leaving 18 bases between them. The CDR3 spans 17 residues. CDR1 is SGDLS and CDR2 is YYNGEE in the germline V gene. The CDR3 DNA reads TGTGCCAGCAGCGTGGGGGACTCCCCCCCGTCCACAGATACGCAGTATTTT. It is translated as CASSVGDSPPSTDTQYF.

V gene TRBV20-1 combines with J gene TRBJ2-2, with 11 positions matching TRBD2. Germline trimming cut 6 bases from V and 6 bases from J; bases unmatched to any gene: 6. From germline, CDR1 is DFQATT and CDR2 SNEGSKA (reference sequence). The CDR3 sequence is 14 residues long. The CDR3 DNA sequence: TGCAGTGCCAGTAGCGGGAGGGCGCCCGGGGAGCTGTTTTTT. Protein: CSASSGRAPGELFF.

This clonotype has a handful of counts. This sequence joins TRBV2 and TRBJ2-1; 9 nucleotides align to TRBD2. The V gene end was trimmed by 8 bases and the J gene end by 2 bases; junction bases not matched to a gene: 10. Germline V CDR1 and CDR2: SNHLY, FYNNEI. This CDR3 is built from 16 residues. CDR3 nucleotide sequence: TGTGCCAGCCCCCGGAGTAGCGGGGGTACCTACAATGAGCAGTTCTTC. This translates into CASPRSSGGTYNEQFF.

The genes are TRBV6-1 and TRBJ2-7; D gene unclear. V was trimmed by 0 bases and J by 4 bases, leaving 19 bases between them. CDR3 length: 17 residues. Germline CDR1 reads MNHNS; CDR2 reads SASEGT. CDR3 in amino acids: CASSEAYDVSVPYEQYF. The DNA for the CDR3 is TGTGCCAGCAGTGAAGCCTATGACGTGTCCGTTCCTTACGAGCAGTACTTC.

This clonotype was seen only a few times. The rearrangement joins TRBV18 to TRBJ2-3, with D perhaps TRBD2 (6 bases). CDR1 KGHSH and CDR2 LQKENI come from the germline V gene. Trimming left V 3 bases short and J 0 bases short, with 10 bases between. This CDR3 contains 15 residues. CDR3 in amino acids: CASSPGLSSTDTQYF. The CDR3 DNA follows: TGTGCCAGCTCACCGGGACTGAGTAGCACAGATACGCAGTATTTT.

The rearrangement joins TRBV28 to TRBJ2-3; 7 bases agree with TRBD2. The V gene end was trimmed by 6 bases and the J gene end by 6 bases; junction bases not matched to a gene: 15. Looked up from germline, CDR1 is MDHEN and CDR2 is SYDVKM. There are 16 residues in the CDR3. Here the CDR3 reads CASRTGLGLDMDTQYF. The CDR3 coding sequence is TGTGCCAGCAGAACCGGACTAGGTCTGGACATGGATACGCAGTATTTT.

The rearrangement uses TRBV7-9 and TRBJ1-1; D remains unclear. Trimming left V 5 bases short and J 2 bases short, with 15 bases between. Germline CDR1 is SEHNR and CDR2 is FQNEAQ (reference sequence). CDR3 length: 15 residues. The CDR3 bases are TGTGCCAGCAGCCCTGTTAGGTTGGTAAACACTGAAGCTTTCTTT. This gives the protein CASSPVRLVNTEAFF.

The J gene is TRBJ2-7, the V gene TRBV29-1, with TRBD2 matching 13 bases. With 1 base clipped from V and 6 bases from J, the junction kept 9 bases outside the gene matches. Per the germline V gene, CDR1 is SQVTM and CDR2 is ANQGSEA. This CDR3 is built from 16 residues. The CDR3 loop is CSVEGVLAGGPGEQYF. CDR3 DNA sequence: TGCAGCGTTGAAGGGGTACTAGCGGGAGGGCCTGGCGAGCAGTACTTC.

J is TRBJ2-5 and V is TRBV13, with D unresolved. Germline V lookup: CDR1 PRHDT, CDR2 FYEKMQ (reference sequence). V gave up 0 bases and J gave up 1 base, with 6 bases separating them. This CDR3 is 14 amino acids long. CDR3 residues: CASSLGSLQETQYF. The CDR3 DNA reads TGTGCCAGCAGCTTAGGGTCACTCCAAGAGACCCAGTACTTC.